This TCR beta chain was retrieved from a study of T and B cells in COVID-19 patients. TRB rearrangements were amplified by multiplex PCR with BIOMED2 TRB-A/B primers. TCRdb redid the calling of the multiplex PCR reads with MiXCR, one entry per CDR3 protein. The repertoire holds about 6,400 distinct CDR3 sequences, about 27% seen once, with more than 9% in the top ten. V lost 3 bases, J lost 0 bases, and 5 bases lay in between. The CDR3 contains 14 residues. By proportion, this clonotype is medium-sized. Blood genomic DNA input for TRB amplification was roughly 250-550 ng. Sequencing used blood. This chain links TRBV12-3 or TRBV12-4 with TRBJ1-4, with no clear D. The sequence derives from a human donor with active COVID-19. The CDR3 DNA sequence: TGTGCCAGCAGTTTTGGTGCAACTAATGAAAAACTGTTTTTT. It is translated as CASSFGATNEKLFF.